The next 5 T cell receptor beta chains were all read from a single sample in a study of CD8 T cells in ankylosing spondylitis. TCRdb used MiXCR to reprocess the 5' RACE reads, holding one entry per CDR3 protein. This table has hundreds of thousands of distinct CDR3 sequences, 10% to 15% appearing once. Findings and caveats of the study: Fewer than ten highly homologous variants made up a TCR beta motif, and this motif appeared characteristic of ankylosing spondylitis blood.

Their specific antigens are unknown. Sequenced sample: blood, either unsorted or a sorted T cell fraction (not recorded which). Source of these receptors: a male donor with ankylosing spondylitis.

This clonotype showed up just a few times. The J gene is TRBJ2-2, the V gene TRBV18; D not certain. The CDR3 extends over 15 amino acids. V shed 2 bases and J shed 1 base, with 8 bases lying between them. Germline lookup yields CDR1 KGHSH and CDR2 LQKENI. Here the CDR3 reads CASSPAQKNTGELFF. The CDR3 DNA sequence: TGTGCCAGCTCACCAGCGCAGAAGAACACCGGGGAGCTGTTTTTT. Complete variable domain (other parts from reference TRBV18 and TRBJ2-2): NAGVMQNPRHLVRRRGQEARLRCSPMKGHSHVYWYRQLPEEGLKFMVYLQKENIIDESGMPKERFSAEFPKEGPSILRIQQVVRGDSAAYFCASSPAQKNTGELFFGEGSRLTVL.

The CDR3 sequence: CASSADRAEAFF. The CDR3 region has the DNA TGTGCCAGCAGTGCGGACAGGGCTGAAGCTTTCTTT. The V and J genes are TRBV2 and TRBJ1-1; 8 bases are shared with TRBD1. CDR1 is SNHLY, CDR2 FYNNEI, per germline. Germline trimming cut 4 bases from V and 6 bases from J; bases unmatched to any gene: 1. CDR3 length: 12 residues.

This chain uses TRBV24-1 with TRBJ2-2; possibly TRBD1 or TRBD2 for D (5 bases each). The V gene lost 4 bases and the J gene lost 4 bases, with 12 bases spanning the gap. Germline V gene data show CDR1 as KGHDR and CDR2 as SFDVKD. The CDR3 contains 15 residues. The CDR3 DNA reads TGTGCCACCAGTGACATGGGACGAAGCACCGGGGAGCTGTTTTTT. Its protein is CATSDMGRSTGELFF.

This clonotype was counted only a few times. The chain links TRBV6-5 to TRBJ1-5; no reliable D call. The CDR3 totals 15 residues. Germline V CDR1 and CDR2: MNHEY, SVGAGI. V shed 4 bases and J shed 2 bases, with 12 bases lying between them. In nucleotides, the CDR3 is TGTGCCAGCAGTTTAAAGGGATTCGGCAATCAGCCCCAGCATTTT. Translation: CASSLKGFGNQPQHF.

The J gene is TRBJ1-5, the V gene TRBV30, with TRBD1 matching over 11 bases. J was trimmed by 6 bases and V by 3 bases; bases with no gene match: 4. Germline V gene lookup returns CDR1 GTSNPN and CDR2 SVGIG (reference sequence). The CDR3 runs 14 residues. The CDR3 DNA reads as TGTGCCTGGAGCAGGACAGGGGGCCTTCAGCCCCAGCATTTT. It yields the protein CAWSRTGGLQPQHF.